The rows below give T cell receptor beta chains drawn from one sample of a study of CD8+ T cells in alopecia areata. Assay: immunoSEQ multiplex PCR; the TCRdb copy retains only in-frame clones and omits some. The sample lists 150,000 or so clones; around 58% were seen once. The material sequenced was CD4+ T cells sorted from blood, taken at week 0. The receptors originated from a human donor with alopecia areata. CDR3s include the opening cysteine and the closing phenylalanine or tryptophan. A D gene is named only where the DNA matches it firmly. Clone size appears in some rows only: once, few, many, or a class for an expanded clone.

D gene: TRBD1; V gene: TRBV29-1; clone size: NA; J gene: TRBJ2-3; CDR3 DNA: TGCAGCGTCGCCGGGACAGGGAATACAGATACGCAGTATTTT; CDR3 protein: CSVAGTGNTDTQYF
D gene: NA; V gene: TRBV5-6; clone size: NA; J gene: TRBJ2-3; CDR3 DNA: TGTGCCAGCAGCCCGACCCCGAGGGCAGGGGCTAATACGCAGTATTTT; CDR3 protein: CASSPTPRAGANTQYF
D gene: NA; V gene: TRBV6-5; clone size: once; J gene: TRBJ1-1; CDR3 DNA: TGTGCCAGCAGACCCGGGAGTACCATGAACACTGAAGCTTTCTTT; CDR3 protein: CASRPGSTMNTEAFF
D gene: TRBD1; V gene: TRBV25-1; clone size: NA; J gene: TRBJ1-1; CDR3 DNA: TGTGCCAGCAGGGGGACAGTGAGGAACACTGAAGCTTTCTTT; CDR3 protein: CASRGTVRNTEAFF
D gene: TRBD2; V gene: TRBV14; clone size: NA; J gene: TRBJ2-4; CDR3 DNA: TGTGCCAGCAGCCAACGACTAGCGGGTACACCCTCCGGGGCCAAAAACATTCAGTACTTC; CDR3 protein: CASSQRLAGTPSGAKNIQYF
D gene: TRBD1; V gene: TRBV29-1; clone size: NA; J gene: TRBJ1-2; CDR3 DNA: TGCAGCGCAGGGGGGGGTAACTATGGCTACACCTTC; CDR3 protein: CSAGGGNYGYTF
D gene: NA; V gene: TRBV5-4; clone size: NA; J gene: TRBJ2-5; CDR3 DNA: TGTGCCAGCAGCCAAGATCTCCGGGACGGGGCGGAGACCCAGTACTTC; CDR3 protein: CASSQDLRDGAETQYF
D gene: NA; V gene: TRBV30; clone size: NA; J gene: TRBJ2-1; CDR3 DNA: TGTGCCTGCCAGCCCTACAATGAGCAGTTCTTC; CDR3 protein: CACQPYNEQFF
D gene: NA; V gene: TRBV29-1; clone size: NA; J gene: TRBJ2-3; CDR3 DNA: TGCAGCGTTGAGCCCACCACAGATACGCAGTATTTT; CDR3 protein: CSVEPTTDTQYF
D gene: NA; V gene: TRBV4-1; clone size: NA; J gene: TRBJ1-2; CDR3 DNA: TGCGCCAGCAGCCCATCTACAGGAGCTAACTATGGCTACACCTTC; CDR3 protein: CASSPSTGANYGYTF
D gene: NA; V gene: TRBV27; clone size: NA; J gene: TRBJ1-5; CDR3 DNA: TGTGCCAGCAGTTTTCTCGGGACTTTTAGCAATCAGCCCCAGCATTTT; CDR3 protein: CASSFLGTFSNQPQHF